This section outlines one T cell receptor beta chain sequence together with its context. Its target is unknown. The CDR3 is 14 amino acids. CDR1 and CDR2 from the germline V gene are SGHVS and FQNEAQ. V lost 3 bases and J 6 bases, leaving 11 bases between the germline ends. The sample comes from a study of shared clonotypes between healthy human individuals. General study findings and limits: Several donors held about 5% of naive CD4 clonotypes in common. Clonotypes not shared had lower generation probabilities than those common to all four donors.

CD8 cells regarded as naive lacked CD45RO, were positively chosen for CCR7, and omitted terminally differentiated effector memory CD45RA+ cells. Caucasian adults residing in Nashville, Tennessee made up all the donors. Profiled with immunoSEQ multiplex PCR; TCRdb holds only in-frame clones, not every one. The data contain almost 700,000 clones, 92% of them seen just once; the ten biggest clones take up 24%. The source material was naive CD8+ T cells sorted from blood. The chain has TRBV7-8 and TRBJ1-4; D not certain. The receptor's source is a man aged 25-40 years in good health. The CDR3 reads CASSFTNRDEKLFF. In nucleotides, the CDR3 is TGTGCCAGCAGCTTTACCAATCGGGATGAAAAACTGTTTTTT.